The clone carrying this TCR beta chain showed up just a few times. Its cognate antigen is unknown. The source of the sample is a study of T cell repertoires in cytomegalovirus infection. Study details: Public signatures in TCR beta pointed to CMV infection and matching HLA type.

TCRdb used MiXCR to reprocess the reads, holding one entry per CDR3 protein. The sample yields hundreds of thousands of distinct CDR3 sequences, about 42% seen once. The study, taken as a whole, reports: Based on cumulative public TCR beta family frequency, carriers of CMV plus the relevant HLA were identified.

The sequence came from a human donor in good health (CMV status not recorded). Some clones in this sample may be carry-over from other donors' samples. This sample comprised cultured PBMCs, obtained from culture after CMV antigen stimulation.

The CDR3, as DNA: TGTGCCAGCATCCTGGAGTGGGTGCACGAGACCCAGTACTTC. It translates to CASILEWVHETQYF. V is TRBV28 and J is TRBJ2-5; D call uncertain. Trimming pared 7 bases from V and 5 bases from J, leaving 17 bases between. Germline lookup yields CDR1 MDHEN and CDR2 SYDVKM. The CDR3 consists of 14 residues.